This T cell receptor beta chain was identified during a study of blood T cell repertoires in COVID-19. Study information: Researchers got acute and convalescent COVID-19 samples from the United States, Italy and Spain. From T cells, B-cell-depleted T cells, or PBMCs came the material, which was cDNA or gDNA.

Per the original data handling: Quantification of nucleated cells was approximated via reference gene primer amplification. The assay was immunoSEQ multiplex PCR, and TCRdb's table has in-frame clones only and misses some. V and J calls and clone size are given by that table; D and trimming were obtained from the DNA. Of tens of thousands of clones listed, just over 85% are singletons. There are 14 residues in the CDR3. The germline V and J ends were trimmed by 4 bases and 4 bases, with 13 bases remaining between them. Germline V gene sequence: CDR1 LGHDT, CDR2 YNNKEL (reference sequence). The rearrangement links TRBV3-1 (or the pseudogene TRBV3-2) to TRBJ1-1; D gene unclear. This TCR was recovered from an elderly woman with acute or convalescent COVID-19. Source material: peripheral blood. The CDR3 spells CASSPRVVATEAFF. The CDR3 DNA sequence: TGTGCCAGCAGCCCCCGGGTTGTGGCCACTGAAGCTTTCTTT.